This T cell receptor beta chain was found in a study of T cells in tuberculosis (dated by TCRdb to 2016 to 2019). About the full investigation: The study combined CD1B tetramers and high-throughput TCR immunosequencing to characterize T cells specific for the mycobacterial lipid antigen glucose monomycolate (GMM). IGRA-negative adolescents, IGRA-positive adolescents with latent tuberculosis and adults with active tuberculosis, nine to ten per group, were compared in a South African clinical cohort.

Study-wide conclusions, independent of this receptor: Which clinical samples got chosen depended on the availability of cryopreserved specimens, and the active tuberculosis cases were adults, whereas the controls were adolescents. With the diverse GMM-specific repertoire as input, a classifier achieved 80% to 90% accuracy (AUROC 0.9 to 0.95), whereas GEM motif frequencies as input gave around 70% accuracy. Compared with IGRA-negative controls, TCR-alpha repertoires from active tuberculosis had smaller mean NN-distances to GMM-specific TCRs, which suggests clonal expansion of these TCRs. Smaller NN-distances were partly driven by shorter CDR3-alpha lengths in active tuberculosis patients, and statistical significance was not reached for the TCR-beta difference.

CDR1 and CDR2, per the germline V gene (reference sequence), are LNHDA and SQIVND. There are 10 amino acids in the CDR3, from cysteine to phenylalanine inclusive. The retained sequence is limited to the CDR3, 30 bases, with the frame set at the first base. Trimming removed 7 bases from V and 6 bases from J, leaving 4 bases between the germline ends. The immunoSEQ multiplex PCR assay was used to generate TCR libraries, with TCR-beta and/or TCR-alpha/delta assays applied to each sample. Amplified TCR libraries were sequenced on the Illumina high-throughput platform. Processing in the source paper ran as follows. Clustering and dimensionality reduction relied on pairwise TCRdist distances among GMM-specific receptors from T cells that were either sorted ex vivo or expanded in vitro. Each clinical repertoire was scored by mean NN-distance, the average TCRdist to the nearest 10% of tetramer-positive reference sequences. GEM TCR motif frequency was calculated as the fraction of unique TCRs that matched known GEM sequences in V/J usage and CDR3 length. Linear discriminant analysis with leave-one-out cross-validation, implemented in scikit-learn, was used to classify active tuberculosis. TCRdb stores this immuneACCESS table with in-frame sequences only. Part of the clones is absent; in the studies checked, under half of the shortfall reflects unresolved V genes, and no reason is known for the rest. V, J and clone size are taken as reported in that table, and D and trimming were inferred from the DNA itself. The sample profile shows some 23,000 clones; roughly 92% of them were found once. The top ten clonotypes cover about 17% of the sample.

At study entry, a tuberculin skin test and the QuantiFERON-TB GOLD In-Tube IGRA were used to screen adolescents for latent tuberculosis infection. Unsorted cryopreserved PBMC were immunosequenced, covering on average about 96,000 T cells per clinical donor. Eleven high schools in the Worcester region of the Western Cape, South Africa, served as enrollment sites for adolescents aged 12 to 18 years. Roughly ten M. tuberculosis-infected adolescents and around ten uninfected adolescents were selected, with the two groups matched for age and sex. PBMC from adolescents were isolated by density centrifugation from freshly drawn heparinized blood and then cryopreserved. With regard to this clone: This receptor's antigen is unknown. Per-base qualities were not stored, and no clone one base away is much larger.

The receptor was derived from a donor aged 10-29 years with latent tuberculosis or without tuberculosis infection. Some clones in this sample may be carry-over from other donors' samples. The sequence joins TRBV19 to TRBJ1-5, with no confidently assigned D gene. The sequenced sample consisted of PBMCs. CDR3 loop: CASNSQPQHF. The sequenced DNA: TGTGCCAGTAATAGTCAGCCCCAGCATTTT.